Shown below are 28 T cell receptor beta chains from a single sample sequenced in a study of post-analysis software for immune sequencing data. Study-level results: Several TRBV segments (TRBV5-6, TRBV5-1 and TRBV20-1 among them) occurred more frequently in patients than in controls.

Unique molecular identifiers featured in each of the TCR beta cDNA libraries. TCRdb reprocessed the PCR reads via MiXCR and lists one record per CDR3 protein. The sample carries approximately 660,000 distinct CDR3 sequences, 55% to 60% recorded once. The antigens for these receptors are not known. The sample consisted of blood. All receptors come from a girl aged 2 to 9 with multiple sclerosis.

The V call is TRBV6-2 or TRBV6-3, the J call TRBJ2-7; D may be TRBD1 (6 bases). The CDR3 consists of 15 residues. CDR1 and CDR2 from the germline V gene are MNHEY and SVGEGT. Trimming pared 0 bases from V and 7 bases from J, leaving 16 bases between. Here the CDR3 DNA reads TGTGCCAGCAGTTACTCAGGGCAGGGGTACAATGAGCAGTACTTC. It yields the protein CASSYSGQGYNEQYF.

This chain links TRBV4-3 with TRBJ1-1; no reliable D call. The CDR3 has 14 amino acids. Trimming shortened V by 3 bases and J by 1 base, and 9 bases separated the two germline ends. The V gene's germline CDR1 is LGHNA and CDR2 YSLEER. This CDR3 reads CASSQEQWNTEAFF. The CDR3 DNA reads as TGCGCCAGCAGCCAGGAGCAATGGAACACTGAAGCTTTCTTT.

V usage is TRBV6-6 and J usage is TRBJ1-5; TRBD1 might be the D (6 bases). CDR1 is MNHNY, CDR2 SVGAGI, per germline (reference sequence). Trimming stripped 6 bases from V and 4 bases from J, with 13 bases between. The CDR3 runs 14 residues. CDR3 protein: CASSKGGNNQPQHF. Here the CDR3 DNA reads TGTGCCAGCAGCAAAGGGGGGAATAATCAGCCCCAGCATTTT.

V usage is TRBV6-5 and J usage is TRBJ1-2; D unclear. Germline V gives CDR1 MNHEY, CDR2 SVGAGI. This CDR3 region has 12 residues. V lost 7 bases to trimming and J lost 10 bases, with 16 bases between them. CDR3 DNA: TGTGCCAGCAAAAGAGGGAAGGACTCCTACACCTTC. This gives the protein CASKRGKDSYTF.

The chain recombines TRBV4-3 with TRBJ1-2, with TRBD1 matching over 8 bases. This CDR3 spans 15 amino acids. From germline, CDR1 is LGHNA and CDR2 YSLEER. After removal of 0 bases from V and 5 bases from J, the junction contained 5 bases not matched to a gene. CDR3 DNA sequence: TGCGCCAGCAGCCAAGATTGGGGACAGGAATATGGCTACACCTTC. Protein product: CASSQDWGQEYGYTF.

The chain links TRBV7-9 to TRBJ2-3; possible D gene TRBD2, 5 bases. V lost 5 bases and J 0 bases, leaving 15 bases between the germline ends. Germline CDR1 is SEHNR and CDR2 is FQNEAQ (reference sequence). The CDR3 sequence is 16 residues long. The CDR3 DNA is TGTGCCAGCAGCGGTCGGGAAGGCAGTAGCACAGATACGCAGTATTTT. Translated, it gives CASSGREGSSTDTQYF.

V usage is TRBV4-3 and J usage is TRBJ2-3; D remains ambiguous. CDR1 and CDR2 from the germline V gene are LGHNA and YSLEER. CDR3 length: 15 residues. The germline V and J ends were trimmed by 0 bases and 4 bases, with 11 bases remaining between them. In DNA, the CDR3 is TGCGCCAGCAGCCAAGAAGGAGAAAGCGCAGATACGCAGTATTTT. This sequence encodes CASSQEGESADTQYF.

In its sample, this clonotype was seen a few times. The V call is TRBV10-1, the J call TRBJ2-3; no clear D. The CDR3 consists of 16 residues. The V end lost 0 bases, the J end lost 4 bases, and 14 bases lay between the germline ends. CDR1 WNHNN and CDR2 SYGVQD come from the germline V gene (reference sequence). CDR3 region: CASSESSLGLSDTQYF. CDR3 sequence (DNA): TGCGCCAGCAGTGAGTCGAGTTTGGGGTTGTCAGATACGCAGTATTTT.

In this sample, this clonotype turned up a few times. The chain employs TRBV25-1 and TRBJ2-7; TRBD2 might be the D (7 bases). Germline V gives CDR1 MGHDK, CDR2 SYGVNS. This CDR3 is 13 amino acids long. V was shortened by 6 bases and J by 2 bases, with 11 bases between the two germline ends. CDR3 in amino acids: CASRGGGAYEQYF. The CDR3 coding sequence is TGTGCCAGCAGGGGAGGGGGGGCCTACGAGCAGTACTTC.

In its sample, this clonotype was seen once. The V gene is TRBV27, the J gene TRBJ2-5; D unresolved. Germline loops: CDR1 MNHEY, CDR2 SMNVEV (reference sequence). This CDR3 has 14 amino acids. Trimming pared 5 bases from V and 3 bases from J, leaving 13 bases between. The CDR3 reads CASSTTVGKETQYF. DNA for the CDR3: TGTGCCAGCAGTACAACAGTGGGGAAAGAGACCCAGTACTTC.

The table lists this clonotype with a few counts. The chain carries TRBV29-1 and TRBJ2-1; 9 bases are shared with TRBD2. The CDR3 loop spans 14 amino acids. Germline-derived CDR1 and CDR2 are SQVTM and ANQGSEA. V was clipped by 7 bases and J by 7 bases; unmatched bases: 11. The CDR3 DNA sequence: TGCAGCGCGGGCATAGCGGGAGTCGGGAATGAGCAGTTCTTC. Protein product: CSAGIAGVGNEQFF.

The rearrangement uses TRBV20-1 and TRBJ1-2; a weak D match, TRBD1 (5 bases). The CDR3 runs 14 residues. CDR1 is DFQATT, CDR2 SNEGSKA, per germline (reference sequence). Trimming shortened V by 1 base and J by 1 base, and 10 bases separated the two germline ends. CDR3 sequence reads: CSARVRRGNYGYTF. The CDR3 coding sequence is TGCAGTGCTAGAGTGCGGAGGGGTAACTATGGCTACACCTTC.

V and J are TRBV20-1 and TRBJ1-2, with a weak D call TRBD1 (6 bases). The V gene lost 0 bases and the J gene lost 6 bases, with 11 bases spanning the gap. The CDR3 extends over 13 amino acids. Germline CDR1 reads DFQATT; CDR2 reads SNEGSKA (reference sequence). Here the CDR3 reads CSARDGPGDGYTF. CDR3 sequence (DNA): TGCAGTGCTAGAGATGGTCCAGGGGATGGCTACACCTTC.

Points on this clonotype: An end of the junction does not agree with germline; a read error may underlie this. The V call is TRBV9, the J call TRBJ2-7, with 8 bases fitting TRBD2. The germline CDR1 and CDR2 sequences are SGDLS and YYNGEE. This CDR3 region has 14 residues. The CDR3 reads CASSVSGSSYERYF. The CDR3, as DNA: TGTGCCAGCAGCGTAAGCGGGAGCTCCTACGAGCGGTACTTC.

The V call is TRBV7-9, the J call TRBJ2-1; D possibly corresponds to TRBD2 (6 bases). The CDR3 covers 17 residues. Trimming took 2 bases from V and 0 from J, leaving 14 bases between them. CDR1 and CDR2 (germline): SEHNR, FQNEAQ (reference sequence). The CDR3 is CASSLLGRGSSYNEQFF. The CDR3 region has the DNA TGTGCCAGCAGCTTATTAGGCCGGGGGAGCTCCTACAATGAGCAGTTCTTC.

This sequence joins TRBV21-1 and TRBJ2-4; the table assigns TRBD2, which was not confirmed against the DNA. TRBV21-1 is assigned pseudogene status. This CDR3 is built from 17 residues. As DNA, the CDR3 is TGTGCCAGCGGAGCATGCGGGAGGGAACTAGCCAAAAACATTCAGTACTTC. Translating it yields CASGACGRELAKNIQYF.

As DNA, the CDR3 is TGCGCCAGCAGCGACGCCGGGACTAGCGGGAGTCGGGAGACCCAGTACTTC. Amino acids: CASSDAGTSGSRETQYF. The V call is TRBV5-1, the J call TRBJ2-5; 14 bases are shared with TRBD2. The J segment lost 5 bases and the V segment lost 4 bases, leaving 10 bases of the junction unmatched. CDR1 is SGHRS and CDR2 is YFSETQ in the germline V gene. This CDR3 has 17 residues.

In this sample, this clonotype turned up a few times. J is TRBJ1-2 and V is TRBV6-2 or TRBV6-3; TRBD1 might be the D (6 bases). This CDR3 has 14 residues. V lost 4 bases, J lost 3 bases, and 12 bases lay in between. CDR1 and CDR2 (germline): MNHEY, SVGEGT. The CDR3 here is CASSSSTGYYGYTF. CDR3 in DNA: TGTGCCAGCAGTTCATCGACAGGTTACTATGGCTACACCTTC.

This clonotype occurred a few times. The junction departs from the called germline gene at one end, perhaps through a read error. The chain uses TRBV3-1 and TRBJ2-6; the D gene is possibly TRBD1 (5 bases). CDR1 and CDR2 (germline): LGHDT, YNNKEL (reference sequence). The CDR3 loop spans 17 amino acids. The CDR3 DNA is TGTGCCAGCAGCCAAGACAGGCTTAGCTCTGGGGCCAACGTCCCGACTTTC. Translating it yields CASSQDRLSSGANVPTF.

CDR3 sequence (DNA): TGCAGTGCTGAGGTCGGCGGGGACGTCACAGATACGCAGTATTTT. The encoded protein is CSAEVGGDVTDTQYF. This chain connects TRBV20-1 to TRBJ2-3; D may be TRBD2 (6 bases). Trimming pared 5 bases from V and 2 bases from J, leaving 17 bases between. Germline-derived CDR1 and CDR2 are DFQATT and SNEGSKA (reference sequence). The CDR3 contains 15 residues.

The V gene is TRBV10-3, the J gene TRBJ2-1; no definite D call. CDR3 length: 16 residues. Trimming cost V 0 bases and J 0 bases, with 9 bases left between them. The germline gives CDR1 ENHRY, CDR2 SYGVKD. CDR3 DNA sequence: TGTGCCATCAGTGAGTCGCTGGTGAGCTCCTACAATGAGCAGTTCTTC. Protein sequence: CAISESLVSSYNEQFF.

This clonotype was detected only a few times. This chain joins TRBV3-1 and TRBJ2-5; D ambiguous. V was shortened by 0 bases and J by 1 base, with 6 bases between the two germline ends. The CDR3 length is 14 residues. The germline V gene encodes CDR1 LGHDT and CDR2 YNNKEL (reference sequence). Here the CDR3 reads CASSQDTAQETQYF. CDR3 sequence (DNA): TGTGCCAGCAGCCAAGATACAGCCCAAGAGACCCAGTACTTC.

V gene TRBV3-1 combines with J gene TRBJ1-1, with D perhaps TRBD1 (5 bases). The CDR3 sequence is 14 residues long. Trimming took off 7 bases at V and 4 bases at J, with 16 bases between the two ends. Germline V gene sequence: CDR1 LGHDT, CDR2 YNNKEL (reference sequence). CDR3 residues: CASNLGQGFTEAFF. The CDR3 DNA is TGTGCCAGCAATTTAGGCCAGGGATTCACTGAAGCTTTCTTT.

This clonotype was counted once. The CDR3 reads CASSFVDRAGQPQHF. CDR3 coding DNA: TGTGCCAGCAGCTTTGTGGACAGGGCAGGTCAGCCCCAGCATTTT. The rearrangement uses TRBV7-2 and TRBJ1-5, with 8 bases fitting TRBD1. Germline CDR1 and CDR2: SGHTA and FQGNSA. The V segment lost 3 bases and the J segment 6 bases; nucleotides outside the gene matches: 7. The CDR3 totals 15 residues.

There are a few counts of this clonotype. This chain joins TRBV29-1 and TRBJ2-1; possibly TRBD2 for D (7 bases). Per germline, CDR1 SQVTM and CDR2 ANQGSEA. The CDR3 is made up of 14 amino acids. V was shortened by 6 bases and J by 3 bases, with 15 bases between the two germline ends. The DNA of the CDR3 is TGCAGCGTGCGAGGCGGGGGCCGCTACAATGAGCAGTTCTTC. It yields the protein CSVRGGGRYNEQFF.

V gene TRBV7-2 combines with J gene TRBJ2-7; D is unclear. CDR3 length: 12 amino acids. Trimming shortened V by 3 bases and J by 7 bases, and 10 bases separated the two germline ends. The germline CDR1 and CDR2 sequences are SGHTA and FQGNSA. CDR3 sequence: CASSFSIGEQYF. The DNA for the CDR3 is TGTGCCAGCAGCTTTTCGATCGGAGAGCAGTACTTC.

V is TRBV5-5 and J is TRBJ2-7, with TRBD2 as a possible D gene (5 bases). Trimming removed 0 bases at V and 0 bases at J, with 16 bases between. CDR3 size: 17 residues. Germline V gives CDR1 SGHKS, CDR2 YYEKEE (reference sequence). The CDR3 loop reads CASSLGFGSGSSYEQYF. CDR3 DNA sequence: TGTGCCAGCAGCTTGGGGTTTGGGTCGGGGAGCTCCTACGAGCAGTACTTC.

The chain links TRBV6-6 to TRBJ1-2; unclear D gene. CDR3 length: 13 amino acids. Trimming left V 2 bases short and J 8 bases short, with 12 bases between. Germline CDR1 is MNHNY and CDR2 is SVGAGI (reference sequence). The CDR3 region has the DNA TGTGCCAGCAGTTACGGCGGGGATCGGGGCTACACCTTC. This codes for CASSYGGDRGYTF.